The present T cell receptor (beta chain) was sequenced within a study of identical twins. Study-wide findings and caveats: Cord blood beta clonotypes present at high abundance carried fewer insertions; no such pattern appeared in memory repertoires.

This clonotype appeared a few times. Its antigen is unknown. Unique molecular identifiers were present on the cDNA, and a universal primer site came from template switching. TCRdb used MiXCR to reprocess the 5' RACE reads, holding one entry per CDR3 protein. The sample lists 1.5 million to 2 million distinct CDR3 sequences; about 32% were seen once. V was clipped by 3 bases and J by 2 bases; unmatched bases: 3. This CDR3 has 15 residues. Germline lookup yields CDR1 MGHDK and CDR2 SYGVNS. The chain has TRBV25-1 and TRBJ2-7, with 11 nucleotides matching TRBD2. Sequencing input: cord blood. The receptor comes from a newborn girl in good health. CDR3 coding DNA: TGTGCCAGCAGTGAGGGACTAGCGGTACCCTACGAGCAGTACTTC. It yields the protein CASSEGLAVPYEQYF.